This passage covers 18 T cell receptor beta chains from one sample sequenced in a study of OX40 agonist ivuxolimab in advanced cancers. The library relied on the immunoSEQ multiplex PCR assay. TCRdb obtained this table from immuneACCESS and retained in-frame rearrangements with V and J assigned. These tables miss some clones; where compared with another copy, unresolved V genes account for less than half of the shortfall, and the remainder is unexplained. The sample table holds around 83,000 clones, of which 91% were seen once. The ten largest clonotypes hold about 1.7% of the sample. The starting material was CD4+ or CD8+ T cells sorted from blood, obtained in a trial of the OX40 agonist ivuxolimab. All receptors derive from an adult with an advanced solid tumor such as melanoma, head and neck, liver or kidney cancer.

This chain connects TRBV28 to TRBJ1-4; TRBD1 matches 7 bases. CDR1 and CDR2 from the germline V gene are MDHEN and SYDVKM. Trimming removed 6 bases from V and 2 bases from J; junction bases left unmatched: 3. CDR3 size: 14 residues. This CDR3 reads CASSETGTNEKLFF. The CDR3 nucleotides are TGTGCCAGCAGCGAGACAGGGACTAATGAAAAACTGTTTTTT.

V usage is TRBV27 and J usage is TRBJ2-5, with D perhaps TRBD1 (6 bases). The V and J ends lost 5 bases and 1 base respectively, with 11 bases between them. Germline V gene lookup returns CDR1 MNHEY and CDR2 SMNVEV (reference sequence). This CDR3 is built from 14 residues. For the CDR3, the DNA is TGTGCCAGCAGTAAGTGGACAGCCCAAGAGACCCAGTACTTC. Its translation is CASSKWTAQETQYF.

This clone has a single count. This chain links TRBV28 with TRBJ2-7, with TRBD1 matching 8 bases. The CDR3 has 16 amino acids. V trimming: 2 bases; J trimming: 3 bases; junction bases outside the gene matches: 9. Germline V gene data show CDR1 as MDHEN and CDR2 as SYDVKM. Written as DNA, the CDR3 is TGTGCCAGCAGTTTACTTCTAGGACAGGGAAACTACGAGCAGTACTTC. It is translated as CASSLLLGQGNYEQYF.

The chain couples TRBV19 to TRBJ2-4, with 7 bases aligning to TRBD1. Losses at the gene ends were 5 bases for V and 4 bases for J; bases not matched to a gene: 5. The CDR3 runs 14 residues. Germline lookup yields CDR1 LNHDA and CDR2 SQIVND (reference sequence). DNA of the CDR3: TGTGCCAGTAGTCTGGGACAGATTAAAAACATTCAGTACTTC. It is translated as CASSLGQIKNIQYF.

V is TRBV28 and J is TRBJ2-2; 9 bases line up with TRBD1. There are 14 residues in the CDR3. Germline V gene sequence: CDR1 MDHEN, CDR2 SYDVKM. The J segment lost 3 bases and the V segment lost 8 bases, leaving 4 bases of the junction unmatched. Here the CDR3 reads CASRDRVDTGELFF. Here the CDR3 DNA reads TGTGCCAGCCGGGACAGGGTTGACACCGGGGAGCTGTTTTTT.

The CDR3 DNA reads as TGTGCCAGTAGTACGGACCCCGGAGGAAACACCATATATTTT. Its translation: CASSTDPGGNTIYF. V and J are TRBV19 and TRBJ1-3; D unresolved. Germline CDR1 is LNHDA and CDR2 is SQIVND (reference sequence). This CDR3 comprises 14 residues. The ends were cut back, 4 bases at V and 4 bases at J, with 11 bases in the middle. Based on the CDR3 plus reference TRBV19 and TRBJ1-3, the full variable domain is DGGITQSPKYLFRKEGQNVTLSCEQNLNHDAMYWYRQDPGQGLRLIYYSQIVNDFQKGDIAEGYSVSREKKESFPLTVTSAQKNPTAFYLCASSTDPGGNTIYFGEGSWLTVV.

This sequence joins TRBV7-8 and TRBJ1-3, with D possibly TRBD1 on 5 matching bases. CDR3 length equals 16 residues. Germline assignment: CDR1 SGHVS and CDR2 FQNEAQ. Between the trimmed V and J ends, which lost 1 base and 4 bases, there was a span of 14 bases. The CDR3 DNA follows: TGTGCCAGCAGCTTAGAGGGGAGCTCATTCGGAAACACCATATATTTT. This gives the protein CASSLEGSSFGNTIYF.

The chain recombines TRBV10-3 with TRBJ2-5; D not resolved. In germline, CDR1 is ENHRY, CDR2 SYGVKD. The V gene lost 0 bases and the J gene lost 4 bases, with 12 bases spanning the gap. The CDR3 runs 15 residues. Here the CDR3 DNA reads TGTGCCATCAGTGAGTCGCTGGGTGTTCTAGAGACCCAGTACTTC. It translates to CAISESLGVLETQYF.

The rearrangement uses TRBV5-1 and TRBJ2-1; TRBD2 is a possible D gene (6 bases). V dropped 1 base and J dropped 1 base, with 12 bases sitting between them. The CDR3 contains 16 residues. Germline lookup yields CDR1 SGHRS and CDR2 YFSETQ. This CDR3 is CASSLIGGESYNEQFF. The DNA for the CDR3 is TGCGCCAGCAGCTTGATCGGGGGAGAGTCCTACAATGAGCAGTTCTTC.

The J gene is TRBJ2-3, the V gene TRBV19; tentatively, D is TRBD1 (6 bases). This CDR3 contains 11 residues. Germline assignment: CDR1 LNHDA and CDR2 SQIVND (reference sequence). Trimming left V 4 bases short and J 9 bases short, with 8 bases between. The CDR3 reads CASSTGGTQYF. The CDR3 nucleotides are TGTGCCAGTAGTACTGGGGGCACGCAGTATTTT.

With regard to this clone: Additional DNA sequences in this sample encode the identical CDR3. The rearrangement uses TRBV5-6 and TRBJ2-7; possibly TRBD1 for D (8 bases). Germline values: CDR1 SGHDT, CDR2 YYEEEE. The CDR3 covers 13 residues. With 1 base removed from V and 7 bases from J, the gap between germline ends came to 12 bases. The CDR3 sequence: CASSLNRGGEQYF. DNA of the CDR3: TGTGCCAGCAGCTTGAACAGGGGGGGGGAGCAGTACTTC.

This clone was seen just once. The rearrangement uses TRBV5-4 and TRBJ2-3; possible D gene TRBD2, 6 bases. The CDR3 has 15 amino acids. CDR1 SGHNT and CDR2 YYREEE come from the germline V gene (reference sequence). V lost 0 bases to trimming and J lost 4 bases, with 12 bases between them. The CDR3 spells CASSLAGVGSDTQYF. CDR3 nucleotides: TGTGCCAGCAGCTTGGCGGGAGTAGGCTCAGATACGCAGTATTTT.

With regard to this clone: Other DNA sequences from this sample encode an identical CDR3 as well. The chain recombines TRBV11-2 with TRBJ2-7, with D unresolved. CDR3 length equals 11 residues. Germline V gives CDR1 SGHAT, CDR2 FQNNGV. V gave up 3 bases and J gave up 5 bases, with 5 bases separating them. The CDR3 nucleotides are TGTGCCAGCAGCTTGGGCCACGAGCAGTACTTC. Translating gives CASSLGHEQYF.

V usage is TRBV6-1 and J usage is TRBJ1-5; the D gene is possibly TRBD1 (5 bases). Germline V gene lookup returns CDR1 MNHNS and CDR2 SASEGT. The CDR3 totals 19 residues. Trimming pared 4 bases from V and 2 bases from J, leaving 24 bases between. For the CDR3, the DNA is TGTGCCAGCAGTGGGAGCATTGGGGGAGGGAGGGCGCGCAATCAGCCCCAGCATTTT. Translating it yields CASSGSIGGGRARNQPQHF.

V is TRBV29-1 and J is TRBJ2-1; D gene ambiguous. Per germline, CDR1 SQVTM and CDR2 ANQGSEA. CDR3 size: 14 residues. Trimming cost V 8 bases and J 0 bases, with 14 bases left between them. The CDR3 nucleotides are TGCAGCAGTTCGCTTATGAGCTCCTACAATGAGCAGTTCTTC. Its translation: CSSSLMSSYNEQFF.

The chain links TRBV5-1 to TRBJ2-3; D is unresolved. The CDR3 runs 14 residues. Germline V gene lookup returns CDR1 SGHRS and CDR2 YFSETQ. V lost 1 base and J 2 bases, leaving 8 bases between the germline ends. CDR3 residues: CASSLRANTDTQYF. Here the CDR3 DNA reads TGCGCCAGCAGCTTGCGGGCAAACACAGATACGCAGTATTTT.

The V gene is TRBV5-1, the J gene TRBJ2-3; tentative D call: TRBD2 (5 bases). Germline assignment: CDR1 SGHRS and CDR2 YFSETQ. Between the trimmed V and J ends, which lost 4 bases and 4 bases, there was a span of 19 bases. The CDR3 is 16 amino acids. CDR3 residues: CASSPDGAAGADTQYF. CDR3 coding DNA: TGCGCCAGCAGCCCGGATGGAGCGGCCGGGGCAGATACGCAGTATTTT.

The J gene is TRBJ1-2, the V gene TRBV19; D call uncertain. The CDR3 contains 15 residues. The V gene lost 3 bases and the J gene lost 2 bases, with 13 bases spanning the gap. Germline assignment: CDR1 LNHDA and CDR2 SQIVND (reference sequence). The CDR3 loop reads CASSIRGFLNYGYTF. The CDR3, as DNA: TGTGCCAGTAGTATCAGAGGGTTCCTCAACTATGGCTACACCTTC. The whole variable domain, remainder taken from reference TRBV19 and TRBJ1-2, is DGGITQSPKYLFRKEGQNVTLSCEQNLNHDAMYWYRQDPGQGLRLIYYSQIVNDFQKGDIAEGYSVSREKKESFPLTVTSAQKNPTAFYLCASSIRGFLNYGYTFGSGTRLTVV.